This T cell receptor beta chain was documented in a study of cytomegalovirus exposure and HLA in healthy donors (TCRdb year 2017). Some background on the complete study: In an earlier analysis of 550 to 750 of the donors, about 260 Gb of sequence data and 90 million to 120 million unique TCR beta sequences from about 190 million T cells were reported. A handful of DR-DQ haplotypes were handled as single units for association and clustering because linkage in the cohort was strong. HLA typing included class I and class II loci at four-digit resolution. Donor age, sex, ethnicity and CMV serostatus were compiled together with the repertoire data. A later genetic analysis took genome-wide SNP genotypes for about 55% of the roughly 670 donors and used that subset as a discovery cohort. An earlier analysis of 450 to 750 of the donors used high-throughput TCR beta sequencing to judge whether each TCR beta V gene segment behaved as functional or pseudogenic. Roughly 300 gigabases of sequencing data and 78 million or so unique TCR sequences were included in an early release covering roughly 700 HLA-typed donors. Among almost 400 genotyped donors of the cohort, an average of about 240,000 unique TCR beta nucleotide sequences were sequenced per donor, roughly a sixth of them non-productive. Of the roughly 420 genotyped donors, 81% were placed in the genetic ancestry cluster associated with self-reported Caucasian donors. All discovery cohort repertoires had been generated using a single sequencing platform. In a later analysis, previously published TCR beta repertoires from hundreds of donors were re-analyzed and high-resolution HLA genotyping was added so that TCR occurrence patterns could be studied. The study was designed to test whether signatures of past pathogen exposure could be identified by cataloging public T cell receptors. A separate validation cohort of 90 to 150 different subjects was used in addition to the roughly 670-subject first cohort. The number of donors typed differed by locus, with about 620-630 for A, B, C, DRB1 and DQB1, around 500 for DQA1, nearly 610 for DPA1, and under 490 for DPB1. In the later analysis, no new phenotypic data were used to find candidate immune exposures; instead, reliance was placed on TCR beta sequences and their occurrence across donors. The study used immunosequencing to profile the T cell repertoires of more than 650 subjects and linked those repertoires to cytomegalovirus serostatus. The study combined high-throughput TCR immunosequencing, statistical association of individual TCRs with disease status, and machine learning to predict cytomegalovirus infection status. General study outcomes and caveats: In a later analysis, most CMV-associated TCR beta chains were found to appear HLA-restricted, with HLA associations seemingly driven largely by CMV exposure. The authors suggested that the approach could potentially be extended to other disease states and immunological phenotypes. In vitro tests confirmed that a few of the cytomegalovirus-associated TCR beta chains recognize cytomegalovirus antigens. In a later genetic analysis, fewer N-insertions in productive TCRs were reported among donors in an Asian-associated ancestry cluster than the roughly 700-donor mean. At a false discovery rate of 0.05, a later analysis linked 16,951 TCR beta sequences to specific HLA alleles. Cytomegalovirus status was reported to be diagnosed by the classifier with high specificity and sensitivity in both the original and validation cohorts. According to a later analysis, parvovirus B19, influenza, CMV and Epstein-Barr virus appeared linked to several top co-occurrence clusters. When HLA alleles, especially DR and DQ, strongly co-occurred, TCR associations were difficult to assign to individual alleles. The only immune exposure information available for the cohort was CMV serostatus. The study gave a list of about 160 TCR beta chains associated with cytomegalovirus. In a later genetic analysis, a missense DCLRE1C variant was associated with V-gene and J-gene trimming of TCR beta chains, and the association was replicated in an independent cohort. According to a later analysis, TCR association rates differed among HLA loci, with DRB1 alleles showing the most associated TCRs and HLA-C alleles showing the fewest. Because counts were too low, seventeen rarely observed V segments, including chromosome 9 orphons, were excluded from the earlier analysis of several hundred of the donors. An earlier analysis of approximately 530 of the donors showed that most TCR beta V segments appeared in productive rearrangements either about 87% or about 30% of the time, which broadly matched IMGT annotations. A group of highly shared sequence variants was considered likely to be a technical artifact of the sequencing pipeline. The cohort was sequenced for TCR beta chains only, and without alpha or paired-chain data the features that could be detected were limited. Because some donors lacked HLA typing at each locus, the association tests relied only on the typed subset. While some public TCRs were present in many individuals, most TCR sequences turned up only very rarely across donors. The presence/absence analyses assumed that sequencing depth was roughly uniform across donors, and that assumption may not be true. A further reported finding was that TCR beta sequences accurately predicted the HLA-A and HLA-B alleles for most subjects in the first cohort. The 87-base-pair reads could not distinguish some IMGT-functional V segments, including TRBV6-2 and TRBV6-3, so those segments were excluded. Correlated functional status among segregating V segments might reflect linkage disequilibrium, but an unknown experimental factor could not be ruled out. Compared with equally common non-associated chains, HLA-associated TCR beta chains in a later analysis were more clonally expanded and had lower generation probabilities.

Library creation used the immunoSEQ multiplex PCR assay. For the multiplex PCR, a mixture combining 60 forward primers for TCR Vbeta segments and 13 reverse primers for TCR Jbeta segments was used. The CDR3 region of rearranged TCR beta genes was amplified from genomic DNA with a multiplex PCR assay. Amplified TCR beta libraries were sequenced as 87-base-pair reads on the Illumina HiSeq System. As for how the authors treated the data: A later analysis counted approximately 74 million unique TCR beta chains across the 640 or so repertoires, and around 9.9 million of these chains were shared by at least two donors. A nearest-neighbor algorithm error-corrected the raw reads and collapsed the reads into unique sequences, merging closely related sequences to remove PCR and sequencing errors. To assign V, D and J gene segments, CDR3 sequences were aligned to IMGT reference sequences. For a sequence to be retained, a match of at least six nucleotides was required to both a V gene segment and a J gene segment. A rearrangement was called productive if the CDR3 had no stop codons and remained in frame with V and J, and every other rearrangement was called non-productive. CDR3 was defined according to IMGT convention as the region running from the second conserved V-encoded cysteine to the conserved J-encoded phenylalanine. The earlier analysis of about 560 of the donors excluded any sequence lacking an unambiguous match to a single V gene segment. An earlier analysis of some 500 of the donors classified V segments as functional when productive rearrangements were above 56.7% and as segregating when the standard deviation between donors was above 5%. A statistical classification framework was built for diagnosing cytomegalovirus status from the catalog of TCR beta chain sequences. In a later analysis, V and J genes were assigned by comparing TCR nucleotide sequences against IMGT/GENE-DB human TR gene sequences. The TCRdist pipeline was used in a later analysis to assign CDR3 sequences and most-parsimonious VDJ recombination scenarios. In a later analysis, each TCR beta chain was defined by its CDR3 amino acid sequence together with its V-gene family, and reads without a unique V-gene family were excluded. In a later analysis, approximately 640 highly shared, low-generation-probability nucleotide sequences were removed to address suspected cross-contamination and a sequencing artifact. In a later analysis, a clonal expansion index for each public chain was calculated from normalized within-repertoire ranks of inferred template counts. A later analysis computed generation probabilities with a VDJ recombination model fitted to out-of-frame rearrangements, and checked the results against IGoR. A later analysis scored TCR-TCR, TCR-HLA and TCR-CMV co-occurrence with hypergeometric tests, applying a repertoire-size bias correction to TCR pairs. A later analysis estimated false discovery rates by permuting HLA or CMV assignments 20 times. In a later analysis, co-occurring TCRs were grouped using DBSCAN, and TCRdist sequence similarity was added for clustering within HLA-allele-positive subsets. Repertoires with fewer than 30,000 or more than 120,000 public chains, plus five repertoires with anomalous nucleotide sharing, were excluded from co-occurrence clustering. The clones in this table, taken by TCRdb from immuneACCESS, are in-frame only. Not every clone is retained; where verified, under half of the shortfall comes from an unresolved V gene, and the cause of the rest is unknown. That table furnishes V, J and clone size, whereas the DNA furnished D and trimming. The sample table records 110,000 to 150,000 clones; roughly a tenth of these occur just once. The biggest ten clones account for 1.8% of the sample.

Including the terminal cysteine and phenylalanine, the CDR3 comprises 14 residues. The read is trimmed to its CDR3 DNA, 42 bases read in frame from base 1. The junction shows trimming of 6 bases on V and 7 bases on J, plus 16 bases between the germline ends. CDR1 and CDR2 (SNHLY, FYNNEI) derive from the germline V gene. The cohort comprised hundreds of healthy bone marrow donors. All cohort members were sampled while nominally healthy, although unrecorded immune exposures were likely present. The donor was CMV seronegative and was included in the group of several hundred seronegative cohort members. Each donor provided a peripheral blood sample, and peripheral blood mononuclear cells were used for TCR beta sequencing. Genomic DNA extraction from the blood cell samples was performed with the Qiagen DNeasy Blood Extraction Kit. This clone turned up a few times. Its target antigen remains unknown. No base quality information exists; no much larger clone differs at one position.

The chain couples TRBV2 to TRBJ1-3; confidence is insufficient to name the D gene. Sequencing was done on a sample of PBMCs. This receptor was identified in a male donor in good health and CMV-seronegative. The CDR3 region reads CASSQEEGSNTIYF. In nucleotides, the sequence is TGTGCCAGCAGCCAAGAGGAGGGCTCGAACACCATATATTTT.